A single sample gave rise to the 29 T cell receptor beta chains below, sequenced in a study of CD8 T cells in Susac syndrome. cDNA came from 0.5 to 1 ug RNA primed by random hexamers. Using its own MiXCR run on the immunoSEQ multiplex PCR reads, TCRdb lists one record per CDR3 protein. Altogether 200,000 or so distinct CDR3 sequences are present, more than 85% being singletons, with the ten largest covering about 0.17%. The sample taken for sequencing was CD8+ T cells from PBMCs. Receptor source: a human donor with Susac syndrome.

The chain has TRBV6-2 or TRBV6-3 and TRBJ1-5; no clear D gene. CDR3 length equals 15 residues. V was cut by 5 bases and J by 0 bases, with 11 bases left in between. Germline V gene data show CDR1 as MNHEY and CDR2 as SVGEGT. As DNA, the CDR3 is TGTGCCAGCAGTACCCCGGGAGATAGCAATCAGCCCCAGCATTTT. Amino acids: CASSTPGDSNQPQHF.

J is TRBJ2-1 and V is TRBV9, with 10 bases matching TRBD2. The CDR3 spans 15 residues. The germline gives CDR1 SGDLS, CDR2 YYNGEE. V was clipped by 4 bases and J by 8 bases; unmatched bases: 9. DNA for the CDR3: TGTGCCAGCAGCTCAGGGGCTAGCGGGAGCTATGAGCAGTTCTTC. This sequence encodes CASSSGASGSYEQFF.

J is TRBJ2-3 and V is TRBV6-5, with TRBD2 identical over 12 bases. This CDR3 region has 15 residues. CDR1 and CDR2 (germline): MNHEY, SVGAGI. Germline trimming cut 6 bases from V and 1 base from J; bases unmatched to any gene: 2. This CDR3 reads CASRRTSGGTDTQYF. CDR3 nucleotides: TGTGCCAGCAGAAGGACTAGCGGGGGCACAGATACGCAGTATTTT.

The CDR3 loop is CASSEGLGYSYEQYF. The CDR3 nucleotides are TGCGCCAGCAGCGAGGGACTCGGATACTCCTACGAGCAGTACTTC. The rearrangement joins TRBV5-1 to TRBJ2-7, with D maybe TRBD2 (6 bases). This CDR3 comprises 15 residues. The V end was cut by 4 bases, the J end by 0 bases, with 14 bases between. Per germline, CDR1 SGHRS and CDR2 YFSETQ.

The chain couples TRBV5-6 to TRBJ2-1; 13 nucleotides agree with TRBD2. The CDR3 sequence is 15 residues long. The V and J ends lost 0 bases and 10 bases, in that order; junction bases with no gene match: 4. CDR1 is SGHDT and CDR2 is YYEEEE in the germline V gene. Here the CDR3 DNA reads TGTGCCAGCAGCTTGGGACTAGCGGGAGGAATCGAGCAGTTCTTC. It encodes CASSLGLAGGIEQFF.

The chain is built from TRBV14 and TRBJ2-5; TRBD2 is a possible D gene (6 bases). CDR3 length equals 16 residues. The germline V gene encodes CDR1 SGHDN and CDR2 FVKESK. Trimming left V 2 bases short and J 5 bases short, with 18 bases between. This CDR3 is CASSQTAGKERETQYF. CDR3 bases: TGTGCCAGCAGCCAAACGGCGGGGAAAGAGCGTGAGACCCAGTACTTC. Variable domain in full (rest from reference TRBV14 and TRBJ2-5): EAGVTQFPSHSVIEKGQTVTLRCDPISGHDNLYWYRRVMGKEIKFLLHFVKESKQDESGMPNNRFLAERTGGTYSTLKVQPAELEDSGVYFCASSQTAGKERETQYFGPGTRLLVL.

V is TRBV30 and J is TRBJ2-7; 10 positions agree with TRBD2. Germline CDR1 and CDR2: GTSNPN and SVGIG (reference sequence). The CDR3 is 14 residues long. The J segment lost 4 bases and the V segment lost 0 bases, leaving 3 bases of the junction unmatched. The CDR3 nucleotides are TGTGCCTGGAGTGTCGCAGCGGGAGGGTACGAGCAGTACTTC. Encoded protein: CAWSVAAGGYEQYF.

This chain links TRBV7-9 with TRBJ2-7, with 12 nucleotides matching TRBD2. The CDR3 sequence is 16 residues long. V was pared by 5 bases and J by 3 bases, with 8 bases of the junction left unmatched. Germline lookup yields CDR1 SEHNR and CDR2 FQNEAQ (reference sequence). For the CDR3, the DNA is TGTGCCAGCAGCCATCGACTAGCGGGAGAGAACTACGAGCAGTACTTC. Translated: CASSHRLAGENYEQYF.

This rearrangement joins TRBV14 to TRBJ2-7; 10 bases are a match to TRBD1. The junction had 4 bases not matched to a gene; V was cut back by 2 bases and J by 3 bases. This CDR3 contains 15 residues. CDR1 and CDR2 from the germline V gene are SGHDN and FVKESK. The CDR3 nucleotides read TGTGCCAGCAGCCAATTGACAGGGGGCATCTACGAGCAGTACTTC. This translates into CASSQLTGGIYEQYF.

CDR3 sequence reads: CASSINGARGEQYF. CDR3 bases: TGTGCCAGCAGCATTAACGGAGCTCGGGGCGAGCAGTACTTC. The rearrangement uses TRBV5-4 and TRBJ2-7, with a weak D call TRBD2 (5 bases). V gave up 4 bases and J gave up 6 bases, with 17 bases separating them. Germline V gene data show CDR1 as SGHNT and CDR2 as YYREEE (reference sequence). This CDR3 comprises 14 residues.

Written as DNA, the CDR3 is TGTGCCAGCAGCTTCTCCTCCGGGACAGGAATTCTTGGCTACACCTTC. It specifies CASSFSSGTGILGYTF. J is TRBJ1-2 and V is TRBV7-8; 8 nucleotides align to TRBD1. Germline assignment: CDR1 SGHVS and CDR2 FQNEAQ. V dropped 3 bases and J dropped 7; count of bases not matched to a gene: 13. The CDR3 sequence is 16 residues long.

The chain combines TRBV4-1 with TRBJ2-5, with D perhaps TRBD2 (5 bases). This CDR3 is 15 amino acids long. Germline V gives CDR1 MGHRA, CDR2 YSYEKL. Between the trimmed V and J ends, which lost 0 bases and 4 bases, there was a span of 12 bases. The DNA of the CDR3 is TGCGCCAGCAGCCAAGAGCTTGTGGGAGCAGAGACCCAGTACTTC. Its translation is CASSQELVGAETQYF.

V is TRBV30 and J is TRBJ1-6; D uncertain. The V end was cut by 0 bases, the J end by 2 bases, with 14 bases between. The CDR3 consists of 17 residues. The germline gives CDR1 GTSNPN, CDR2 SVGIG (reference sequence). Here the CDR3 reads CAWSVRAFGPYNSPLHF. In nucleotides, the CDR3 is TGTGCCTGGAGTGTACGCGCCTTCGGACCCTATAATTCACCCCTCCACTTT.

This chain uses TRBV7-9 with TRBJ1-2; D is possibly TRBD1 (5 bases). The CDR3 runs to 16 residues. The V end was cut by 0 bases, the J end by 2 bases, with 13 bases between. Per germline, CDR1 SEHNR and CDR2 FQNEAQ (reference sequence). The CDR3 loop reads CASSLAKLDRNYGYTF. The CDR3 DNA follows: TGTGCCAGCAGCTTAGCCAAATTAGACAGAAACTATGGCTACACCTTC. Filled out from reference TRBV7-9 and TRBJ1-2, the complete variable domain reads DTGVSQNPRHKITKRGQNVTFRCDPISEHNRLYWYRQTLGQGPEFLTYFQNEAQLEKSRLLSDRFSAERPKGSFSTLEIQRTEQGDSAMYLCASSLAKLDRNYGYTFGSGTRLTVV.

The chain joins TRBV5-6 to TRBJ1-2; D is ambiguous. The V gene's germline CDR1 is SGHDT and CDR2 YYEEEE. V dropped 2 bases and J dropped 2 bases, with 7 bases sitting between them. The CDR3 contains 13 residues. The CDR3 loop reads CASSLMDNYGYTF. The CDR3 DNA reads TGTGCCAGCAGCTTAATGGACAACTATGGCTACACCTTC.

The chain recombines TRBV19 with TRBJ1-1; 7 bases align to TRBD1. The CDR3 loop spans 13 amino acids. From germline, CDR1 is LNHDA and CDR2 SQIVND (reference sequence). The trim removed 3 bases at V and 7 bases at J, leaving 5 bases unmatched. The CDR3 is CASSMGDRREAFF. The CDR3, as DNA: TGTGCCAGTAGTATGGGGGACAGACGTGAAGCTTTCTTT.

The chain has TRBV7-8 and TRBJ1-4; the match to TRBD1 covers 7 bases. V lost 5 bases to trimming and J lost 8 bases; unmatched junction nucleotides: 17. The CDR3 totals 17 residues. CDR1 and CDR2 from the germline V gene are SGHVS and FQNEAQ. The CDR3 loop is CASSTGPTITQGEKLFF. For the CDR3, the DNA is TGTGCCAGCAGCACCGGCCCGACTATCACACAGGGGGAAAAACTGTTTTTT.

The CDR3 sequence: CSAAYEQYF. The CDR3 DNA reads as TGCAGTGCTGCCTACGAGCAGTACTTC. The V and J genes are TRBV20-1 and TRBJ2-7; D is undetermined. CDR1 DFQATT and CDR2 SNEGSKA come from the germline V gene (reference sequence). V was shortened by 5 bases and J by 2 bases, with 1 base between the two germline ends. The CDR3 spans 9 residues.

The genes are TRBV4-2 and TRBJ2-1; TRBD2 matches at 13 bases. The CDR3 spans 17 residues. V lost 1 base to trimming and J lost 9 bases; unmatched junction nucleotides: 9. The germline CDR1 and CDR2 sequences are LGHNA and YNFKEQ. This CDR3 reads CASSQAATSGRAIEQFF. The CDR3 DNA reads as TGTGCCAGCAGCCAAGCCGCTACTAGCGGGAGGGCTATTGAGCAGTTCTTC.

The chain links TRBV20-1 to TRBJ1-2, with TRBD1 identical over 7 bases. Looked up from germline, CDR1 is DFQATT and CDR2 is SNEGSKA (reference sequence). The V and J ends lost 3 bases and 1 base, in that order; junction bases with no gene match: 2. This CDR3 comprises 13 residues. CDR3: CSASQGVNYGYTF. The CDR3 region has the DNA TGCAGTGCTAGCCAGGGGGTTAACTATGGCTACACCTTC.

J is TRBJ1-1 and V is TRBV13, with D perhaps TRBD1 (6 bases). The V end lost 6 bases, the J end lost 1 base, and 12 bases lay between the germline ends. The CDR3 has 14 residues. Germline-derived CDR1 and CDR2 are PRHDT and FYEKMQ (reference sequence). The CDR3 reads CASRSRDKNTEAFF. The CDR3 nucleotides read TGTGCCAGCAGAAGCCGGGACAAGAACACTGAAGCTTTCTTT.

CDR3 sequence reads: CASSPPRTGTASYEQYF. CDR3 nucleotides: TGCGCCAGCAGCCCTCCACGTACCGGGACAGCTAGCTACGAGCAGTACTTC. The V call is TRBV5-1, the J call TRBJ2-7; 7 positions match TRBD1. The CDR3 is 17 amino acids. V was pared by 4 bases and J by 3 bases, with 16 bases of the junction left unmatched. In germline, CDR1 is SGHRS, CDR2 YFSETQ.

CDR3 bases: TGTGCCAGCAGCGAAGACTACCGCTCCTACAATGAGCAGTTCTTC. It yields the protein CASSEDYRSYNEQFF. The V gene is TRBV5-6, the J gene TRBJ2-1, with a weak D call TRBD2 (5 bases). V was cut by 4 bases and J by 0 bases, with 11 bases left in between. The CDR3 runs to 15 residues. Looked up from germline, CDR1 is SGHDT and CDR2 is YYEEEE.

The rearrangement links TRBV9 to TRBJ2-7; tentative D call: TRBD1 (6 bases). Germline CDR1 reads SGDLS; CDR2 reads YYNGEE. Trimming removed 0 bases at V and 6 bases at J, with 13 bases between. CDR3 length: 14 amino acids. The CDR3 loop reads CASSVEWTESEQYF. CDR3 coding DNA: TGTGCCAGCAGCGTAGAATGGACAGAGTCCGAGCAGTACTTC. The full variable domain, in which reference TRBV9 and TRBJ2-7 provide the parts outside the CDR3, is DSGVTQTPKHLITATGQRVTLRCSPRSGDLSVYWYQQSLDQGLQFLIQYYNGEERAKGNILERFSAQQFPDLHSELNLSSLELGDSALYFCASSVEWTESEQYFGPGTRLTVT.

The chain is built from TRBV20-1 and TRBJ2-7; 14 positions agree with TRBD2. CDR1 is DFQATT and CDR2 is SNEGSKA in the germline V gene (reference sequence). J lost 5 bases, V lost 0 bases, and 12 bases had no gene match. The CDR3 is 18 amino acids. Here the CDR3 reads CSARDQGLAGAPLDEQYF. CDR3 coding DNA: TGCAGTGCTAGAGATCAGGGACTAGCGGGGGCTCCCTTGGACGAGCAGTACTTC.

This rearrangement joins TRBV5-6 to TRBJ1-1; D may be TRBD1 (6 bases). The V end was cut by 4 bases, the J end by 5 bases, with 12 bases between. The CDR3 extends over 13 amino acids. Germline V gene sequence: CDR1 SGHDT, CDR2 YYEEEE. As DNA, the CDR3 is TGTGCCAGCAGCACGACGACAGGAACTGAAGCTTTCTTT. It translates to CASSTTTGTEAFF.

J is TRBJ2-4 and V is TRBV5-1, with D maybe TRBD1 (5 bases). The CDR3 length is 15 residues. In germline, CDR1 is SGHRS, CDR2 YFSETQ. The V end was cut by 4 bases, the J end by 0 bases, with 11 bases between. CDR3: CASSTGQIAKNIQYF. The CDR3 coding sequence is TGCGCCAGCAGCACAGGTCAGATAGCCAAAAACATTCAGTACTTC.

The chain links TRBV30 to TRBJ1-1; no reliable D call. The V end lost 4 bases, the J end lost 7 bases, and 13 bases lay between the germline ends. Germline CDR1 reads GTSNPN; CDR2 reads SVGIG (reference sequence). This CDR3 spans 12 amino acids. The CDR3 loop is CAWKWNLGEAFF. The CDR3 coding sequence is TGTGCCTGGAAATGGAATTTGGGTGAAGCTTTCTTT.

This clonotype was seen a few times. This chain uses TRBV10-3 with TRBJ2-3; possible D gene TRBD2, 6 bases. CDR3 length: 11 residues. Trimming shortened V by 11 bases and J by 3 bases, and 9 bases separated the two germline ends. CDR1 is ENHRY, CDR2 SYGVKD, per germline. The CDR3 DNA is TGTGCCTCCGGAGGGACAGATACGCAGTATTTT. It yields the protein CASGGTDTQYF.